This is a list of T cell receptor beta chains from one sample in a study of technical replicates of blood from a few donors. Generated by immunoSEQ multiplex PCR, the TCRdb table keeps only in-frame clones and is missing some. The sample lists about 83,000 clones, about 96% occurring once. The sample was T cells isolated from PBMCs. Every receptor here comes from a human donor in good health. The CDR3 runs from the conserved cysteine through the conserved F or W. A D gene is named only where the DNA matches it firmly. Clone size is shown for a subset of rows, as once, few, many or a class of expanded clone.

TRBD1	-	TRBJ1-4	TRBV5-6	TGTGCCAGCAGCGGGACAGGGTCTTATGAAAAACTGTTTTTT	CASSGTGSYEKLFF
TRBD2	once	TRBJ2-1	TRBV4-1	TGCGCCAGCAGGATCAGAGCTCCTAGTAAAGCGGGGGATGAGCAGTTCTTC	CASRIRAPSKAGDEQFF
TRBD2	-	TRBJ2-3	TRBV4-1	TGCGCCAGCAGCCAAGAGGTGGGTAGCGGGAGAGCAGATACGCAGTATTTT	CASSQEVGSGRADTQYF
TRBD1	-	TRBJ1-4	TRBV7-8	TGTGCCAGCAGCCGGGGCTCGGGACAGGGGTCGGAAAAACTGTTTTTT	CASSRGSGQGSEKLFF
-	-	TRBJ2-5	TRBV6-1	TGTGCCAGCAGTGAAGGAGGTGGCTACCAAGAGACCCAGTACTTC	CASSEGGGYQETQYF
TRBD2	-	TRBJ2-7	TRBV5-1	TGCGCCAGCAGCGTTGGGACTAGCGGGAGACTGGTCTACGAGCAGTACTTC	CASSVGTSGRLVYEQYF
TRBD2	-	TRBJ2-2	TRBV6-5	TGTGCCGCGGGGGTGCAGGAGCTGTTTTTT	CAAGVQELFF
-	-	TRBJ2-1	TRBV7-9	TGTGCCAGCAGCTGGACTGGATACAATGAGCAGTTCTTC	CASSWTGYNEQFF
TRBD1	-	TRBJ1-2	TRBV9	TGTGCCAGCAGCGCCGTGACAGGGTACTATGGCTACACCTTC	CASSAVTGYYGYTF
-	once	TRBJ2-7	TRBV9	TGTGCCAGCAGCGTAGGTCACAGGGACGAGCAGTACTTC	CASSVGHRDEQYF
-	-	TRBJ1-1	TRBV5-1	TGCGCCAGCAGCCCCCTCGGCACTGAAGCTTTCTTT	CASSPLGTEAFF